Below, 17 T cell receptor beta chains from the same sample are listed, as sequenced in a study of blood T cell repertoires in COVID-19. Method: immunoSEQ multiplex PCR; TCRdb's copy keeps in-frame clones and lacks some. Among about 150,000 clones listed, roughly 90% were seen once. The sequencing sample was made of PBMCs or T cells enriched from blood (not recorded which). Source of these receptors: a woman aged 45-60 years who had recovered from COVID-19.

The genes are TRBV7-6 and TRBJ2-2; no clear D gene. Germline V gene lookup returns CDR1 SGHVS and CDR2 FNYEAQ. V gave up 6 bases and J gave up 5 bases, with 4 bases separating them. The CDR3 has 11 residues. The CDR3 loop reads CASSPTGELFF. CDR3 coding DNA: TGTGCCAGCAGTCCAACCGGGGAGCTGTTTTTT.

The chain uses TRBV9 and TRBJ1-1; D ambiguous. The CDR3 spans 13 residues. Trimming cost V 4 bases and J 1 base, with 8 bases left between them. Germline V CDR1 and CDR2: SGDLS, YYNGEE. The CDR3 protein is CASSTRQNTEAFF. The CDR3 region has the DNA TGTGCCAGCAGCACACGACAGAACACTGAAGCTTTCTTT.

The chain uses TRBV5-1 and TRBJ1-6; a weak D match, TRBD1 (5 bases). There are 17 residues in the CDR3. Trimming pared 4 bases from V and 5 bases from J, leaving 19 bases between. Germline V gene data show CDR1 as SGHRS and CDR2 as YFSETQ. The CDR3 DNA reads TGCGCCAGCAGCCATCCTCGAGGGGAGGTGAATAATTCACCCCTCCACTTT. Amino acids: CASSHPRGEVNNSPLHF.

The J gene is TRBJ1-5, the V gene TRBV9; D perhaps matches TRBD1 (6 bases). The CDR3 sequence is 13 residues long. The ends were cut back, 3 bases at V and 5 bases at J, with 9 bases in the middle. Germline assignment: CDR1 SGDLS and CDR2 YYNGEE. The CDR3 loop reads CASSAQGDQPQHF. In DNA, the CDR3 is TGTGCCAGCAGCGCACAGGGAGATCAGCCCCAGCATTTT.

CDR3 coding DNA: TGTGCCAGCAGTGACGACAGGGGGCTAGAAACAGATACGCAGTATTTT. This gives the protein CASSDDRGLETDTQYF. The V and J genes are TRBV6-2 or TRBV6-3 and TRBJ2-3; 10 nucleotides agree with TRBD1. Trimming removed 5 bases from V and 3 bases from J; junction bases left unmatched: 8. Looked up from germline, CDR1 is MNHEY and CDR2 is SVGEGT. CDR3 length equals 16 residues.

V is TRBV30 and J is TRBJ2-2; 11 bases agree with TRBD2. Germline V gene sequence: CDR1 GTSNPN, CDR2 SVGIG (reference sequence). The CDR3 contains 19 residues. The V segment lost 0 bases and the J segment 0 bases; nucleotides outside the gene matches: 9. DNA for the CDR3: TGTGCCTGGAGTGTCCGCAGGACTAGCGGGTGGACGAACACCGGGGAGCTGTTTTTT. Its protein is CAWSVRRTSGWTNTGELFF.

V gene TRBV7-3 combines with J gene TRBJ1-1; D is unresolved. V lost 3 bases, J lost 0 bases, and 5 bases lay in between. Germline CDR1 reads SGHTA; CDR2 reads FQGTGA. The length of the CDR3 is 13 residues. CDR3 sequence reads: CASSFSMNTEAFF. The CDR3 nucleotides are TGTGCCAGCAGCTTTAGTATGAACACTGAAGCTTTCTTT.

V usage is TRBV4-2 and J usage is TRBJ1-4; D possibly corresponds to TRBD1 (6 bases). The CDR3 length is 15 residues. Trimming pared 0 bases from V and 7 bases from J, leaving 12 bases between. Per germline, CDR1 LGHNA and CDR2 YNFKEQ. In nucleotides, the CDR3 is TGTGCCAGCAGCCAAGATAAAGGGGGGGGTGAAAAACTGTTTTTT. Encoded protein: CASSQDKGGGEKLFF.

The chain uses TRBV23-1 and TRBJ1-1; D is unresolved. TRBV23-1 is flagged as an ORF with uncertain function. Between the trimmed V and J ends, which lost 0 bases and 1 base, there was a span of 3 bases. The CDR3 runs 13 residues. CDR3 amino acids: CASSQSQNTEAFF. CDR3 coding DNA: TGCGCCAGCAGTCAATCCCAGAACACTGAAGCTTTCTTT.

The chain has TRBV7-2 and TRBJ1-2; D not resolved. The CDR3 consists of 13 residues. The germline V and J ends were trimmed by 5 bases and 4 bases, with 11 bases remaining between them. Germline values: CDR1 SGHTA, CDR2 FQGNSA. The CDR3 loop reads CASSPPGSYGYTF. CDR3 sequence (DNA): TGTGCCAGCAGCCCCCCGGGTAGCTATGGCTACACCTTC.

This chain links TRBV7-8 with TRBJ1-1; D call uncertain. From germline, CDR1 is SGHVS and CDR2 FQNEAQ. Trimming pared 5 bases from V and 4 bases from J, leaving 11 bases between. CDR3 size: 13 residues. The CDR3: CASSPDEGTEAFF. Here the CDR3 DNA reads TGTGCCAGCAGCCCCGACGAGGGCACTGAAGCTTTCTTT. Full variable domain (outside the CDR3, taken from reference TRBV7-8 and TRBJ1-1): GAGVSQSPRYKVAKRGQDVALRCDPISGHVSLFWYQQALGQGPEFLTYFQNEAQLDKSGLPSDRFFAERPEGSVSTLKIQRTQQEDSAVYLCASSPDEGTEAFFGQGTRLTVV.

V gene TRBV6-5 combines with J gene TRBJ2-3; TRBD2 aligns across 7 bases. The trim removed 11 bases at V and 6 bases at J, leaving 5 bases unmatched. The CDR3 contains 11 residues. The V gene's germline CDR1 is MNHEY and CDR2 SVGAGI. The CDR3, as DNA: TGTGCCGTCGGGGGGAAGGATACGCAGTATTTT. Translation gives CAVGGKDTQYF.

For the CDR3, the DNA is TGTGCCAGCAGTTATACACCACCTTATAGCAATCAGCCCCAGCATTTT. Protein sequence: CASSYTPPYSNQPQHF. The gene calls are TRBV2 and TRBJ1-5; unclear D gene. Per germline, CDR1 SNHLY and CDR2 FYNNEI. The CDR3 totals 16 residues. V dropped 5 bases and J dropped 0 bases, with 14 bases sitting between them.

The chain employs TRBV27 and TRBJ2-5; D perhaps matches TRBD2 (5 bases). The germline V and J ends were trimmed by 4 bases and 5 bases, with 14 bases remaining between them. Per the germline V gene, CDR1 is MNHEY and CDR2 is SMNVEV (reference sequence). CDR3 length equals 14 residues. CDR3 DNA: TGTGCCAGCAGTTCTGGACTTAACCGGGAGACCCAGTACTTC. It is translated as CASSSGLNRETQYF.

Here the CDR3 reads CASSLGRAGNTIYF. The CDR3 DNA reads TGTGCCAGCAGCTTAGGGAGAGCTGGAAACACCATATATTTT. This chain joins TRBV11-2 and TRBJ1-3; no clear D gene. Deletions cut 1 base from V and 2 bases from J, with 6 bases between. This CDR3 region has 14 residues. Germline CDR1 is SGHAT and CDR2 is FQNNGV.

The CDR3 protein is CASSVEMGLQFF. CDR3 DNA: TGTGCCAGCAGCGTAGAGATGGGGCTTCAGTTCTTC. The V call is TRBV9, the J call TRBJ2-1; D perhaps matches TRBD1 (5 bases). This CDR3 region has 12 residues. Per the germline V gene, CDR1 is SGDLS and CDR2 is YYNGEE. V was pared by 0 bases and J by 13 bases, with 11 bases between.

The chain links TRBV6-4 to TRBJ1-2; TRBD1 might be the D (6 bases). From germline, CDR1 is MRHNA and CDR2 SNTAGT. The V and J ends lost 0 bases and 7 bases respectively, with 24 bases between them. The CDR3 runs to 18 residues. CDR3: CASSDSNPYYRVVCGYTF. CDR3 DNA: TGTGCCAGCAGTGACTCGAACCCTTATTACAGGGTTGTATGTGGCTACACCTTC.